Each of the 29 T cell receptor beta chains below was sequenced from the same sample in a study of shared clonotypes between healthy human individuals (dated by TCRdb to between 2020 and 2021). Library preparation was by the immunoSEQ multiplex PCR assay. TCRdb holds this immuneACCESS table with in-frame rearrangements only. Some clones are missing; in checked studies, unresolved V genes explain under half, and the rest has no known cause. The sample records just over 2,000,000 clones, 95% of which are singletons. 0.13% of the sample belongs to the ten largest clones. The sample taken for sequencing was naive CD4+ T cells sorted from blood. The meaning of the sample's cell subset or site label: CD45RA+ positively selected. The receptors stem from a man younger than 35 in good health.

The CDR3 reads CARSLSVLVLGYEQYF. As DNA, the CDR3 is TGTGCCAGAAGCTTATCCGTATTAGTGCTGGGTTACGAGCAGTACTTC. The chain uses TRBV5-3 and TRBJ2-7; D is unresolved. TRBV5-3 falls under the ORF class, with uncertain function. The V end lost 2 bases, the J end lost 4 bases, and 19 bases lay between the germline ends. The CDR3 sequence is 16 residues long.

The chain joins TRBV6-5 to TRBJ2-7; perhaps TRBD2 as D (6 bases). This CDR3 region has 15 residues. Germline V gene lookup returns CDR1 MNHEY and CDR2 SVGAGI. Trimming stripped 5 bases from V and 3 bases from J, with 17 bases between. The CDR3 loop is CASSKKWTGDYEQYF. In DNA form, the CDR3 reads TGTGCCAGCAGTAAAAAATGGACGGGGGACTACGAGCAGTACTTC.

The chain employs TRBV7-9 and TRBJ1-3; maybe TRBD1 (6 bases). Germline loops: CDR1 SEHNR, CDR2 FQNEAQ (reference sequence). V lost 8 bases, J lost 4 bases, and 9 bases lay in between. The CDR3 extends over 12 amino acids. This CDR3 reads CASGQGGNTIYF. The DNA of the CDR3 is TGTGCCAGCGGCCAGGGGGGAAACACCATATATTTT.

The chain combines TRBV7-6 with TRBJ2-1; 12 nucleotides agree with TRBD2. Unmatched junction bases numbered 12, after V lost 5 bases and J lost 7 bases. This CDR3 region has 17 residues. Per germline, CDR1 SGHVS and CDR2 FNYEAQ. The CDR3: CASSVRPSSGGANEQFF. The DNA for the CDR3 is TGTGCCAGCAGCGTAAGGCCATCTAGCGGGGGGGCAAATGAGCAGTTCTTC.

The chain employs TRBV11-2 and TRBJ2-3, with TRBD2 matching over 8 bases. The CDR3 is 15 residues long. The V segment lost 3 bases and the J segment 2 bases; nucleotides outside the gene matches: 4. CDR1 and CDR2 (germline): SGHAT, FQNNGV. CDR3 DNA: TGTGCCAGCAGCTTCTTCGGGGGGGACACAGATACGCAGTATTTT. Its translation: CASSFFGGDTDTQYF.

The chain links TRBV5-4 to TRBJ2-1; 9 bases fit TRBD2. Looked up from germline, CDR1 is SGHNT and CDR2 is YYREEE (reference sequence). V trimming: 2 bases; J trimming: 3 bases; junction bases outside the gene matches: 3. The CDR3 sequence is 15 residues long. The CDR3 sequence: CASSFAGGHYNEQFF. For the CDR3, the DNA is TGTGCCAGCAGCTTCGCGGGGGGGCACTACAATGAGCAGTTCTTC.

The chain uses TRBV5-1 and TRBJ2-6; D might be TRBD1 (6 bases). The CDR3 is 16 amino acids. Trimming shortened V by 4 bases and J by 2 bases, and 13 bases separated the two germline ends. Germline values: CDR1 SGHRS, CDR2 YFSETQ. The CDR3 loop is CASSVTGFTGANVLTF. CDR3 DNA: TGCGCCAGCAGCGTTACAGGGTTCACTGGGGCCAACGTCCTGACTTTC.

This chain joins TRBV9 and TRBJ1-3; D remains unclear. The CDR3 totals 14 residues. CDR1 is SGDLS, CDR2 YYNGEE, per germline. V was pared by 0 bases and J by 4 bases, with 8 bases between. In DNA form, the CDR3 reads TGTGCCAGCAGCGTAGAAGTTGACGGAAACACCATATATTTT. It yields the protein CASSVEVDGNTIYF.

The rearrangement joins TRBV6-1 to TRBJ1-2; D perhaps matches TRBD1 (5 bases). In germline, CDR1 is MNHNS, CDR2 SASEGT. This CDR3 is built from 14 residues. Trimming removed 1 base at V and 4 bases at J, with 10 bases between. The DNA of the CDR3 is TGTGCCAGCAGTGAAGGGGGCAGGCCCTATGGCTACACCTTC. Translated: CASSEGGRPYGYTF.

In nucleotides, the CDR3 is TGTGCCTGGCTACAGGCAACTAACTATGGCTACACCTTC. Its protein is CAWLQATNYGYTF. V usage is TRBV30 and J usage is TRBJ1-2; tentative D call: TRBD1 (5 bases). Germline loops: CDR1 GTSNPN, CDR2 SVGIG (reference sequence). V was shortened by 5 bases and J by 0 bases, with 10 bases between the two germline ends. This CDR3 contains 13 residues.

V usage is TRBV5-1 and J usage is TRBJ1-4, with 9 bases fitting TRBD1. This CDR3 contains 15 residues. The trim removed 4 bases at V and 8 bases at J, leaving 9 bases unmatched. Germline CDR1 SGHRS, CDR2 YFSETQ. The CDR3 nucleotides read TGCGCCAGCAGCGCTACCGGGACAGGGAAAGAAAAACTGTTTTTT. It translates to CASSATGTGKEKLFF. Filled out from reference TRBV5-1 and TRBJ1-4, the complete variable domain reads KAGVTQTPRYLIKTRGQQVTLSCSPISGHRSVSWYQQTPGQGLQFLFEYFSETQRNKGNFPGRFSGRQFSNSRSEMNVSTLELGDSALYLCASSATGTGKEKLFFGSGTQLSVL.

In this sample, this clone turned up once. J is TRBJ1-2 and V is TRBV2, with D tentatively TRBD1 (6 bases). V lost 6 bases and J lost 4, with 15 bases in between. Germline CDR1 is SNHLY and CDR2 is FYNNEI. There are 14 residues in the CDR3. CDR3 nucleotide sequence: TGTGCCAGCAGGGAACAGGGCTTGTCCTATGGCTACACCTTC. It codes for CASREQGLSYGYTF.

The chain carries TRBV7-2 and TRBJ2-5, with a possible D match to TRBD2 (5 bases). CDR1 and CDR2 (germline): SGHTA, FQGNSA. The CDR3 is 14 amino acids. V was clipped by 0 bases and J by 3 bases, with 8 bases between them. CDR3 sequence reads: CASSLAVGEETQYF. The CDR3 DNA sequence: TGTGCCAGCAGCTTAGCGGTGGGAGAAGAGACCCAGTACTTC.

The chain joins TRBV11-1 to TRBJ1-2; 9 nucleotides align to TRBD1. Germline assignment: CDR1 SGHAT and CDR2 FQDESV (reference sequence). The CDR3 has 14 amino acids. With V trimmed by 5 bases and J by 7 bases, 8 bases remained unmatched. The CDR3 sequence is CASSGTGISSGYTF. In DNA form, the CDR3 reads TGTGCCAGCAGCGGGACAGGGATTAGTTCTGGCTACACCTTC.

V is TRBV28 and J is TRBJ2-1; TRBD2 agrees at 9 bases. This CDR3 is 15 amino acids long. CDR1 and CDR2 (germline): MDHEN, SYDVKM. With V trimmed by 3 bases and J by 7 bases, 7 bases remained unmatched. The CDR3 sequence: CASSLQSLAGNEQFF. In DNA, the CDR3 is TGTGCCAGCAGTTTGCAGTCCCTAGCGGGGAATGAGCAGTTCTTC.

CDR3 nucleotide sequence: TGCGCCAGCAGTGAGCCCGACCGGACAGGGTCAATTGGAAAACTGTTTTTT. The encoded protein is CASSEPDRTGSIGKLFF. The V call is TRBV10-2, the J call TRBJ1-4, with TRBD1 matching over 8 bases. Germline V lookup: CDR1 WSHSY, CDR2 SAAADI. V dropped 2 bases and J dropped 10; count of bases not matched to a gene: 15. The CDR3 sequence is 17 residues long.

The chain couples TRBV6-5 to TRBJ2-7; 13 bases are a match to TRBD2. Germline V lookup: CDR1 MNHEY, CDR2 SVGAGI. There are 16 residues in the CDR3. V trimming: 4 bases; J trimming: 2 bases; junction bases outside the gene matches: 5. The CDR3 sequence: CASSSLAGGRTYEQYF. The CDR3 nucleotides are TGTGCCAGCAGTTCACTAGCGGGGGGGAGGACCTACGAGCAGTACTTC.

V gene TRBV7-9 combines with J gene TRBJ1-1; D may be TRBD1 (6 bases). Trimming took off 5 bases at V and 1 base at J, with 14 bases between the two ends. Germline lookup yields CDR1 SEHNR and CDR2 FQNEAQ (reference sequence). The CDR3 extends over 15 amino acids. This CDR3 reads CASSPAGGKNTEAFF. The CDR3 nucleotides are TGTGCCAGCAGCCCCGCGGGGGGCAAGAACACTGAAGCTTTCTTT.

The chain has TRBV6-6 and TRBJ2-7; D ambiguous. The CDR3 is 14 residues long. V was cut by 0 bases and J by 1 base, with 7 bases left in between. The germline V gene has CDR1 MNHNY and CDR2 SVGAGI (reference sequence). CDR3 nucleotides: TGTGCCAGCAGTTACTCGAAGGTTTCCTACGAGCAGTACTTC. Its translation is CASSYSKVSYEQYF.

CDR3 DNA: TGCAGCGTGCGGGAGGCCTCCGGGGCCAACGTCCTGACTTTC. It codes for CSVREASGANVLTF. The J gene is TRBJ2-6, the V gene TRBV29-1; TRBD2 matches 8 bases. After removal of 6 bases from V and 4 bases from J, the junction contained 5 bases not matched to a gene. Germline lookup yields CDR1 SQVTM and CDR2 ANQGSEA. This CDR3 has 14 amino acids.

CDR3 protein: CASSPSSGSSYEQYF. In DNA, the CDR3 is TGCGCCAGCAGCCCCTCTAGCGGGAGCTCCTACGAGCAGTACTTC. The chain employs TRBV5-1 and TRBJ2-7, with TRBD2 identical over 10 bases. Per the germline V gene, CDR1 is SGHRS and CDR2 is YFSETQ. V trimming: 4 bases; J trimming: 0 bases; junction bases outside the gene matches: 4. This CDR3 contains 15 residues.

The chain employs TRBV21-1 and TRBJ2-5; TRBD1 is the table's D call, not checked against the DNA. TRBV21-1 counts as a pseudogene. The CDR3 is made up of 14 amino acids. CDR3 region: CASSLGQFQETQYF. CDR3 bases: TGTGCCAGCAGCCTTGGACAGTTCCAAGAGACCCAGTACTTC.

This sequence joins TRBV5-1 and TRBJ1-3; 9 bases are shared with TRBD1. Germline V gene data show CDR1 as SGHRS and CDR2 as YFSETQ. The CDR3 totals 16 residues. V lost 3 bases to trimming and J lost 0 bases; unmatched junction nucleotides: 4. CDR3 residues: CASSSDRGSSGNTIYF. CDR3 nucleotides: TGCGCCAGCAGCTCGGACAGGGGTTCCTCTGGAAACACCATATATTTT.

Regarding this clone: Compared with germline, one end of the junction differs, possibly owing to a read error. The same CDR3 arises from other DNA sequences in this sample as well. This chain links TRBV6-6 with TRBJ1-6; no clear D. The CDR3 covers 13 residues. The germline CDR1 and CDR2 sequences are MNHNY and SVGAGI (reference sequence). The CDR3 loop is CASSYFPDSPLHF. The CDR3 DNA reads TGTGCCAGCAGTTACTTTCCGGATTCACCCCTCCACTTC.

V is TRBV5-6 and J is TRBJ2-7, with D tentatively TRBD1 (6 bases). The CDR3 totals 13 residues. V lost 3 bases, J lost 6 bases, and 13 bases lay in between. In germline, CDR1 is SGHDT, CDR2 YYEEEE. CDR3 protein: CASSSTGSGEQYF. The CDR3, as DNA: TGTGCCAGCAGCTCGACAGGATCTGGCGAGCAGTACTTC. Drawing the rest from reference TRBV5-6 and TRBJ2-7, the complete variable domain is DAGVTQSPTHLIKTRGQQVTLRCSPKSGHDTVSWYQQALGQGPQFIFQYYEEEERQRGNFPDRFSGHQFPNYSSELNVNALLLGDSALYLCASSSTGSGEQYFGPGTRLTVT.

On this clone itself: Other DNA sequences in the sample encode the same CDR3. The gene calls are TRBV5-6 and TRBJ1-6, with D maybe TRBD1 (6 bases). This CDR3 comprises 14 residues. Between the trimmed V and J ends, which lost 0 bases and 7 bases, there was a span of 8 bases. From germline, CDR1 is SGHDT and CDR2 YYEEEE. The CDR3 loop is CASSLGQGNSPLHF. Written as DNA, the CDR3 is TGTGCCAGCAGCTTGGGGCAGGGGAATTCACCCCTCCACTTT. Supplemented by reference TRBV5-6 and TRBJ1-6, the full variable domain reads DAGVTQSPTHLIKTRGQQVTLRCSPKSGHDTVSWYQQALGQGPQFIFQYYEEEERQRGNFPDRFSGHQFPNYSSELNVNALLLGDSALYLCASSLGQGNSPLHFGNGTRLTVT.

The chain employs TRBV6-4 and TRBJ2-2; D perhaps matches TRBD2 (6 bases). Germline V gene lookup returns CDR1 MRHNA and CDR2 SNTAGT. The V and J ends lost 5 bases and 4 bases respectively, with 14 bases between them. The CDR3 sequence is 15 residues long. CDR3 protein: CASSPGTGGTGELFF. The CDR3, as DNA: TGTGCCAGCAGTCCAGGGACTGGCGGCACCGGGGAGCTGTTTTTT.

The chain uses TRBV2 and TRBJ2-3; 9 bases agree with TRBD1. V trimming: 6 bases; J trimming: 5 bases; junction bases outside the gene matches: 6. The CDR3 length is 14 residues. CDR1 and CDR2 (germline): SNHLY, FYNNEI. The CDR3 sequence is CASSPGTGIDTQYF. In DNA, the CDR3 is TGTGCCAGCAGCCCCGGGACAGGGATAGATACGCAGTATTTT.

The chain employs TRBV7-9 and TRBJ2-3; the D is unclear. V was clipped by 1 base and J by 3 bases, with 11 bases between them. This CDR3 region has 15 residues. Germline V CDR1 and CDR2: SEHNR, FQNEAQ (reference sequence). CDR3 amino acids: CASSLGRTETDTQYF. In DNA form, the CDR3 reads TGTGCCAGCAGCTTAGGGCGGACCGAGACAGATACGCAGTATTTT. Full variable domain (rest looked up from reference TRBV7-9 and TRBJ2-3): DTGVSQNPRHKITKRGQNVTFRCDPISEHNRLYWYRQTLGQGPEFLTYFQNEAQLEKSRLLSDRFSAERPKGSFSTLEIQRTEQGDSAMYLCASSLGRTETDTQYFGPGTRLTVL.